This T cell receptor beta chain was recorded in a study of blood T cell repertoires in COVID-19. TCRdb's copy holds only in-frame clones and misses some; the assay was immunoSEQ multiplex PCR. The table has about 46,000 clones, 70% to 90% seen once. Either two negative PCRs, clearance, or symptom resolution qualified Cohort 3 donors as recovered. The ends lost 3 bases at V and 6 bases at J; junction bases unmatched: 14. This CDR3 is built from 17 residues. Germline V lookup: CDR1 SGHDT, CDR2 YYEEEE. This chain links TRBV5-6 with TRBJ2-1; 8 bases agree with TRBD2. Sequencing was carried out using PBMCs or T cells enriched from blood (not recorded which). This receptor was taken from a woman between 45 and 60 years old who had recovered from COVID-19. In DNA form, the CDR3 reads TGTGCCAGCAGCTGGAAGCCCCGGGCGGGAGGAGGCAATGAGCAGTTCTTC. Translating gives CASSWKPRAGGGNEQFF. The whole variable domain, filled in from reference TRBV5-6 and TRBJ2-1, reads DAGVTQSPTHLIKTRGQQVTLRCSPKSGHDTVSWYQQALGQGPQFIFQYYEEEERQRGNFPDRFSGHQFPNYSSELNVNALLLGDSALYLCASSWKPRAGGGNEQFFGPGTRLTVL.